The 8 T cell receptor beta chains given below trace back to one sample, sequenced in a study of OX40 agonist ivuxolimab in advanced cancers. The table came from immunoSEQ multiplex PCR; TCRdb's copy has only in-frame clones and leaves some out. The sample has some 71,000 clones, approximately 84% seen once. This material consisted of CD4+ or CD8+ T cells sorted from blood, taken in a trial of the OX40 agonist ivuxolimab. These receptor sequences come from an adult with an advanced solid tumor such as melanoma, head and neck, liver or kidney cancer.

This clone was seen only a few times. V usage is TRBV2 and J usage is TRBJ1-6, with 8 bases aligning to TRBD1. Per the germline V gene, CDR1 is SNHLY and CDR2 is FYNNEI. The CDR3 has 12 amino acids. V lost 4 bases to trimming and J lost 14 bases; unmatched junction nucleotides: 4. CDR3 nucleotide sequence: TGTGCCAGCAGTGGGGACAGGAGGGCCCTCCACTTT. This codes for CASSGDRRALHF.

The chain uses TRBV28 and TRBJ1-2, with TRBD1 matching over 9 bases. Trimming took 6 bases from V and 4 from J; bases not matched to a gene: 3. CDR1 is MDHEN and CDR2 is SYDVKM in the germline V gene. This CDR3 is built from 13 residues. CDR3 DNA: TGTGCCAGCAGCCGGGACAGGGTCTATGGCTACACCTTC. The encoded protein is CASSRDRVYGYTF.

The CDR3 region is CASSHRDRAYEQYF. The CDR3 coding sequence is TGTGCCAGCAGTCACCGGGACAGGGCCTACGAGCAGTACTTC. The chain links TRBV6-5 to TRBJ2-7; TRBD1 agrees at 9 bases. Germline CDR1 and CDR2: MNHEY and SVGAGI. With V trimmed by 5 bases and J by 2 bases, 4 bases remained unmatched. CDR3 length: 14 amino acids.

The chain has TRBV5-1 and TRBJ2-2; 9 positions agree with TRBD1. Trimming removed 4 bases from V and 6 bases from J; junction bases left unmatched: 7. The V gene's germline CDR1 is SGHRS and CDR2 YFSETQ. The CDR3 runs 15 residues. CDR3 residues: CASSPGQGLPGELFF. In DNA form, the CDR3 reads TGCGCCAGCAGCCCGGGACAGGGTTTGCCCGGGGAGCTGTTTTTT.

The chain is built from TRBV4-2 and TRBJ1-4; 7 positions match TRBD1. The CDR3 length is 20 residues. The V gene end was trimmed by 0 bases and the J gene end by 8 bases; junction bases not matched to a gene: 21. Germline V gene sequence: CDR1 LGHNA, CDR2 YNFKEQ. CDR3 bases: TGTGCCAGCAGCCAAGATTTCGCAGGACAGGATACCGGCGGAAGGGAAAAACTGTTTTTT. Amino acid sequence: CASSQDFAGQDTGGREKLFF.

The chain is built from TRBV5-8 and TRBJ2-7; the D gene could be TRBD1 or TRBD2 (5 bases each). This CDR3 is built from 15 residues. Deletions cut 2 bases from V and 1 base from J, with 13 bases between. CDR1 is SGHTS, CDR2 YDEGEE, per germline. In DNA, the CDR3 is TGTGCCAGCAGCTTTGTCGGGGCTGGATCCTACGAGCAGTACTTC. This gives the protein CASSFVGAGSYEQYF.

This clone appeared once. The chain has TRBV28 and TRBJ2-7, with D possibly called TRBD1 or TRBD2 (5 bases each). Trimming cost V 2 bases and J 1 base, with 12 bases left between them. This CDR3 region has 15 residues. Per the germline V gene, CDR1 is MDHEN and CDR2 is SYDVKM. CDR3 in amino acids: CASSLTRGSSYEQYF. The CDR3 DNA reads as TGTGCCAGCAGTTTAACGAGGGGAAGTTCCTACGAGCAGTACTTC. Looking up the rest from reference TRBV28 and TRBJ2-7 gives the full variable domain: DVKVTQSSRYLVKRTGEKVFLECVQDMDHENMFWYRQDPGLGLRLIYFSYDVKMKEKGDIPEGYSVSREKKERFSLILESASTNQTSMYLCASSLTRGSSYEQYFGPGTRLTVT.

A single count supports this clone. The rearrangement uses TRBV19 and TRBJ1-3, with a tentative D call TRBD1 (5 bases). V was cut by 3 bases and J by 0 bases, with 9 bases left in between. CDR3 size: 15 residues. Germline-derived CDR1 and CDR2 are LNHDA and SQIVND (reference sequence). CDR3 sequence reads: CASSIGTLSGNTIYF. Written as DNA, the CDR3 is TGTGCCAGTAGTATCGGGACCCTCTCTGGAAACACCATATATTTT.